The 13 T cell receptor beta chains below all came from one sample that was sequenced in a study of blood T cell repertoires in COVID-19. Profiled with immunoSEQ multiplex PCR; TCRdb holds only in-frame clones, not every one. Of fewer than 300,000 clones listed, approximately 87% are singletons. Material: peripheral blood. These receptors all stem from a human donor in a cohort sampled during active COVID-19.

V and J are TRBV19 and TRBJ1-1, with a weak D call TRBD1 (5 bases). The CDR3 totals 15 residues. Germline CDR1 LNHDA, CDR2 SQIVND (reference sequence). The V end lost 4 bases, the J end lost 1 base, and 13 bases lay between the germline ends. CDR3 region: CASSTTTVGNTEAFF. CDR3 bases: TGTGCCAGTAGTACGACGACAGTCGGGAACACTGAAGCTTTCTTT.

The CDR3: CASSLWLAAGAYNEQFF. CDR3 in DNA: TGTGCCAGCAGCTTATGGTTAGCGGCGGGAGCCTACAATGAGCAGTTCTTC. V is TRBV7-8 and J is TRBJ2-1; the match to TRBD2 covers 7 bases. The CDR3 runs 17 residues. Germline values: CDR1 SGHVS, CDR2 FQNEAQ. After removal of 2 bases from V and 2 bases from J, the junction contained 9 bases not matched to a gene.

This clone was observed once. The chain recombines TRBV5-1 with TRBJ2-7, with TRBD2 matching over 8 bases. J lost 3 bases, V lost 2 bases, and 4 bases had no gene match. Germline V gene data show CDR1 as SGHRS and CDR2 as YFSETQ. This CDR3 has 14 amino acids. For the CDR3, the DNA is TGCGCCAGCAGCTTTATAGCGGGATACTACGAGCAGTACTTC. Translation gives CASSFIAGYYEQYF.

This clone has only one observation. V usage is TRBV6-2 or TRBV6-3 and J usage is TRBJ2-3; D is undetermined. Germline values: CDR1 MNHEY, CDR2 SVGEGT. Trimming removed 4 bases from V and 2 bases from J, with 7 bases in between. This CDR3 is built from 13 residues. The CDR3, as DNA: TGTGCCAGCAGTTTATTCTACACAGATACGCAGTATTTT. It yields the protein CASSLFYTDTQYF.

The gene calls are TRBV18 and TRBJ2-2; TRBD1 matches at 7 bases. The CDR3 is 17 amino acids. Looked up from germline, CDR1 is KGHSH and CDR2 is LQKENI. V shed 0 bases and J 6 bases; nucleotides not matched to a gene: 10. The DNA of the CDR3 is TGTGCCAGCTCACCACCGATAGGGGGCGCGGATGCCGGGGAGCTGTTTTTT. Its translation: CASSPPIGGADAGELFF.

V and J are TRBV10-1 and TRBJ1-3; weak D call: TRBD1 (5 bases). From germline, CDR1 is WNHNN and CDR2 SYGVQD (reference sequence). The CDR3 runs 17 residues. Trimming removed 0 bases from V and 0 bases from J, with 12 bases in between. Here the CDR3 reads CASSESTARLSGNTIYF. As DNA, the CDR3 is TGCGCCAGCAGTGAGTCGACAGCCAGGCTCTCTGGAAACACCATATATTTT.

This clone was picked up a small number of times. This rearrangement joins TRBV11-2 to TRBJ1-1; possible D gene TRBD1, 5 bases. The germline V gene encodes CDR1 SGHAT and CDR2 FQNNGV. V was pared by 5 bases and J by 1 base, with 11 bases between. The CDR3 spans 14 residues. The CDR3 loop is CASSPTVPNTEAFF. The CDR3 nucleotides read TGTGCCAGCAGCCCGACAGTTCCGAACACTGAAGCTTTCTTT.

The chain has TRBV29-1 and TRBJ1-5; 7 nucleotides align to TRBD1. The CDR3 loop spans 14 amino acids. V lost 7 bases to trimming and J lost 1 base; unmatched junction nucleotides: 7. The V gene's germline CDR1 is SQVTM and CDR2 ANQGSEA. CDR3 sequence: CSATTGASNQPQHF. For the CDR3, the DNA is TGCAGCGCTACCACAGGGGCCAGCAATCAGCCCCAGCATTTT.

J is TRBJ1-5 and V is TRBV6-2 or TRBV6-3; D unresolved. In germline, CDR1 is MNHEY, CDR2 SVGEGT. This CDR3 has 14 residues. V was shortened by 4 bases and J by 0 bases, with 7 bases between the two germline ends. The CDR3 reads CASSSTASNQPQHF. The CDR3 coding sequence is TGTGCCAGCAGTTCCACAGCTAGCAATCAGCCCCAGCATTTT.

There are a few counts of this clone. The germline gene is not matched at one end of the junction; a read error may be the cause. J is TRBJ2-7 and V is TRBV7-2; 9 bases align to TRBD1. CDR1 SGHTA and CDR2 FQGNSA come from the germline V gene. The CDR3 sequence is 18 residues long. CDR3 region: CASSVAAAPTGGSYEQYF. CDR3 DNA sequence: TGTGCCAGCAGCGTAGCCGCAGCCCCGACAGGGGGCTCCTACGAGCAGTACTTC.

The V and J genes are TRBV10-2 and TRBJ1-1, with D perhaps TRBD1 (5 bases). The CDR3 contains 14 residues. From germline, CDR1 is WSHSY and CDR2 SAAADI. Trimming took 5 bases from V and 1 from J, leaving 11 bases between them. The CDR3 coding sequence is TGCGCCAGCAGTTGGTTGGGGGGGAACACTGAAGCTTTCTTT. This sequence encodes CASSWLGGNTEAFF.

This clone was counted once. This chain joins TRBV28 and TRBJ2-7, with TRBD1 matching over 9 bases. CDR3 length equals 13 residues. Germline V lookup: CDR1 MDHEN, CDR2 SYDVKM. The V segment lost 7 bases and the J segment 3 bases; nucleotides outside the gene matches: 4. The DNA for the CDR3 is TGTGCCAGCATTGGGACAGGGATCTACGAGCAGTACTTC. Translating it yields CASIGTGIYEQYF.

A remark on this clone: The germline gene is not matched at one end of the junction; a read error may be the cause. The chain combines TRBV7-7 with TRBJ2-5, with D possibly matching TRBD1 (6 bases). Germline V gene lookup returns CDR1 SSHAT and CDR2 FNYEAQ (reference sequence). The CDR3 runs to 15 residues. In DNA, the CDR3 is TGTGCTAGCAGCCGATACAGGGTCTCGAAAGAGACCCAGTACTTC. Protein product: CASSRYRVSKETQYF.